This T cell receptor (beta chain) comes out of a study of tumor-infiltrating lymphocytes in primary liver carcinoma. Overall study findings and caveats: Tumor top-250-clone fractions significantly exceeded those of blood (p = 0.039). About 7-25% of top clones, no more, were shared by all five regions.

A primer matching the constant region was used to make TCR beta cDNA from approximately 0.55 ug of total RNA. A slightly modified ARM-PCR protocol with three nested multiplex PCR rounds produced these TCR beta libraries. Forward primers for TRBV1-TRBV30 and a C-beta reverse primer served the first two PCR rounds, at about 10 cycles each. TCRdb reprocessed the multiplex PCR reads with MiXCR, giving one entry per CDR3 protein. The table includes about 99,000 distinct CDR3 sequences, around 63% detected once. Joint extraction of RNA and DNA used 20-30 mg of bulk tissue that was unsorted. Among the patients, all had chronic HBV infection and none had been treated. A remark on this clonotype: Antigen: not known. The junction departs from germline at one end; a sequencing error may be responsible.

The CDR3 runs to 12 residues. The V gene's germline CDR1 is SNHLY and CDR2 FYNNEI. The rearrangement joins TRBV2 to TRBJ1-1; maybe TRBD1 (5 bases). The sequencing sample was made of liver tumor tissue from sampling region 5. Subset of the sample: tumor region T5, tumor centre. The receptor's source is an older woman with primary liver carcinoma and hepatitis B virus infection. The CDR3 is CASTRDGTGAFF. In DNA, the CDR3 is TGTGCCAGCACGAGGGACGGCACTGGAGCTTTCTTT.